The 3 T cell receptor beta chains in this list originate from one sample, sequenced in a study of OX40 agonist ivuxolimab in advanced cancers. Here immunoSEQ multiplex PCR was the method, and the copy in TCRdb shows in-frame clones only, minus some. The data hold 30,000 to 35,000 clones, with about three quarters observed a single time. The sequencing used CD4+ or CD8+ T cells sorted from blood, collected in a trial of the OX40 agonist ivuxolimab. Receptor source: an adult with an advanced solid tumor such as melanoma, head and neck, liver or kidney cancer.

The V gene is TRBV29-1, the J gene TRBJ1-3; D is ambiguous. The CDR3 contains 10 residues. From germline, CDR1 is SQVTM and CDR2 ANQGSEA. Trimming pared 4 bases from V and 6 bases from J, leaving 4 bases between. The CDR3, as DNA: TGCAGCGTTGTAGAAAACACCATATATTTT. Amino acids: CSVVENTIYF.

V is TRBV7-7 and J is TRBJ2-7, with a tentative D call TRBD2 (6 bases). V was pared by 5 bases and J by 4 bases, with 18 bases between. This CDR3 region has 15 residues. Germline CDR1 is SSHAT and CDR2 is FNYEAQ (reference sequence). For the CDR3, the DNA is TGTGCCAGCAGCAAAGGGACCGCCGCGGGGTACGAGCAGTACTTC. This gives the protein CASSKGTAAGYEQYF.

Here the CDR3 DNA reads TGTGCCAGCAGTTTAGGCAGGGAGGGCAATCAGCCCCAGCATTTT. This codes for CASSLGREGNQPQHF. The chain links TRBV27 to TRBJ1-5; a weak D match, TRBD1 (5 bases). CDR3 length: 15 residues. V lost 2 bases and J lost 2, with 10 bases in between. Per the germline V gene, CDR1 is MNHEY and CDR2 is SMNVEV (reference sequence).